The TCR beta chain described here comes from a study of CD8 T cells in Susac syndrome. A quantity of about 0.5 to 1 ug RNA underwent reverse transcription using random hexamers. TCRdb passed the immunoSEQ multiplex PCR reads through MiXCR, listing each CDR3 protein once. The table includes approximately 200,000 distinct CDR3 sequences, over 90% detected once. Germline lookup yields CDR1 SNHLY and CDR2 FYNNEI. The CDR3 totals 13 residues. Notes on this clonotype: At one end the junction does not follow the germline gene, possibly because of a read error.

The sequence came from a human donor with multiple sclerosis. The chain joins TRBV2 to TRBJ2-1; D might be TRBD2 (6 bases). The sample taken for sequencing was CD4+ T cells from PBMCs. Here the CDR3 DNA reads TGTGCCAGCAGGAGTAGCGGCTACAGTGAGCAGTTCTTC. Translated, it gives CASRSSGYSEQFF.